These 28 T cell receptor beta chains share one sample of origin, sequenced in a study of T cells after yellow fever vaccination. MiXCR, run by TCRdb on the 5' RACE reads, gives a single entry per CDR3 protein. The sample holds about 45,000 distinct CDR3 sequences, over 5.5% seen once. Sequenced here: PBMCs, either bulk or a sorted T-cell subset (CD4+, CD8+, memory, or dextramer-sorted; not recorded which), sampled 45 days after the yellow fever booster vaccination. The receptors were gathered from a man aged 25 to 40 who received the YFV17D yellow fever vaccine.

Many counts were recorded for this clonotype. The rearrangement joins TRBV5-6 to TRBJ2-4; D not certain. V was clipped by 0 bases and J by 1 base, with 20 bases between them. This CDR3 contains 19 residues. The germline V gene has CDR1 SGHDT and CDR2 YYEEEE. The CDR3 region has the DNA TGTGCCAGCAGCTTGGCACGGCCCCGACTTTTGAGGGCCAAAAACATTCAGTACTTC. It encodes CASSLARPRLLRAKNIQYF.

This clonotype was seen repeatedly, ten times or more. V is TRBV20-1 and J is TRBJ1-1; TRBD1 might be the D (5 bases). The CDR3 runs 15 residues. The ends were cut back, 3 bases at V and 2 bases at J, with 16 bases in the middle. The germline V gene encodes CDR1 DFQATT and CDR2 SNEGSKA (reference sequence). The CDR3 DNA is TGCAGTGCTAGGGAAGCGAGGGGCCCAAACACTGAAGCTTTCTTT. It yields the protein CSAREARGPNTEAFF.

This clonotype was found many times. The chain employs TRBV5-1 and TRBJ2-3; D is ambiguous. Deletions cut 6 bases from V and 0 bases from J, with 11 bases between. The germline V gene encodes CDR1 SGHRS and CDR2 YFSETQ. This CDR3 is 14 amino acids long. The CDR3: CASMSGLSTDTQYF. CDR3 nucleotide sequence: TGCGCCAGCATGTCGGGCCTTAGCACAGATACGCAGTATTTT.

This clonotype was recorded a few times. This chain joins TRBV6-5 and TRBJ1-2; 10 nucleotides align to TRBD1. Germline CDR1 reads MNHEY; CDR2 reads SVGAGI. V lost 4 bases to trimming and J lost 6 bases; unmatched junction nucleotides: 8. The CDR3 totals 15 residues. The CDR3 loop reads CASSFSGQGMNGYTF. Here the CDR3 DNA reads TGTGCCAGCAGTTTCTCGGGACAGGGGATGAATGGCTACACCTTC.

In this sample, this clonotype turned up many times. J is TRBJ1-5 and V is TRBV7-2; D might be TRBD1 (6 bases). Trimming removed 3 bases at V and 5 bases at J, with 11 bases between. Germline V gene data show CDR1 as SGHTA and CDR2 as FQGNSA. The CDR3 spans 14 residues. The CDR3, as DNA: TGTGCCAGCAGCTTTGGGCAGGGGTATCAGCCCCAGCATTTT. Residues: CASSFGQGYQPQHF. Together with reference TRBV7-2 and TRBJ1-5, the CDR3 gives the full variable domain: GAGVSQSPSNKVTEKGKDVELRCDPISGHTALYWYRQSLGQGLEFLIYFQGNSAPDKSGLPSDRFSAERTGGSVSTLTIQRTQQEDSAVYLCASSFGQGYQPQHFGDGTRLSIL.

This clonotype was counted many times. J is TRBJ2-3 and V is TRBV7-3, with a weak D call TRBD2 (6 bases). Trimming shortened V by 5 bases and J by 0 bases, and 12 bases separated the two germline ends. The CDR3 contains 15 residues. Per germline, CDR1 SGHTA and CDR2 FQGTGA. In nucleotides, the CDR3 is TGTGCCAGCAGCCGGGCGGGGCCTAGCACAGATACGCAGTATTTT. It encodes CASSRAGPSTDTQYF.

This clonotype was detected only a few times. This chain joins TRBV20-1 and TRBJ2-5, with D perhaps matching TRBD2 (6 bases). The germline V and J ends were trimmed by 3 bases and 5 bases, with 13 bases remaining between them. Germline V gene lookup returns CDR1 DFQATT and CDR2 SNEGSKA (reference sequence). This CDR3 spans 13 amino acids. CDR3 protein: CSARGRSIETQYF. CDR3 coding DNA: TGCAGTGCTAGGGGGAGGTCCATCGAGACCCAGTACTTC.

The chain combines TRBV4-3 with TRBJ2-5; TRBD1 might be the D (6 bases). The CDR3 extends over 13 amino acids. V shed 4 bases and J shed 5 bases, with 11 bases lying between them. Germline-derived CDR1 and CDR2 are LGHNA and YSLEER. CDR3 amino acids: CASSRYRVETQYF. The CDR3 DNA sequence: TGCGCCAGCAGCCGTTACAGGGTCGAGACCCAGTACTTC.

Many counts were recorded for this clonotype. The chain has TRBV6-5 and TRBJ2-7; D possibly corresponds to TRBD1 (5 bases). The CDR3 runs 11 residues. Deletions cut 10 bases from V and 7 bases from J, with 14 bases between. Germline values: CDR1 MNHEY, CDR2 SVGAGI. The CDR3 region has the DNA TGTGCCACCCAGGGCTTGGGGGAGCAGTACTTC. Protein sequence: CATQGLGEQYF.

This clonotype was seen ten or more times. The gene calls are TRBV14 and TRBJ2-2; TRBD1 is a possible D gene (6 bases). Trimming pared 0 bases from V and 4 bases from J, leaving 9 bases between. Germline CDR1 reads SGHDN; CDR2 reads FVKESK. The CDR3 loop spans 15 amino acids. The CDR3 here is CASSQEGHITGELFF. CDR3 nucleotides: TGTGCCAGCAGCCAAGAGGGACACATCACCGGGGAGCTGTTTTTT.

This clonotype has just a few counts. The chain combines TRBV5-1 with TRBJ1-2, with unresolved D. CDR1 and CDR2 (germline): SGHRS, YFSETQ. The V end was cut by 7 bases, the J end by 3 bases, with 16 bases between. This CDR3 contains 14 residues. CDR3 bases: TGCGCCAGCTCGGAGGGAGTCTCTGACTATGGCTACACCTTC. This translates into CASSEGVSDYGYTF.

This clonotype was picked up many times. The chain uses TRBV9 and TRBJ2-7, with D possibly matching TRBD2 (6 bases). Between the trimmed V and J ends, which lost 6 bases and 5 bases, there was a span of 21 bases. The CDR3 totals 15 residues. The germline CDR1 and CDR2 sequences are SGDLS and YYNGEE. The DNA for the CDR3 is TGTGCCAGCACCCCCTTTGGGCGGGATTATGACGAGCAGTACTTC. Translated: CASTPFGRDYDEQYF.

As to this clonotype: This may be a read error, as it is one base from a much larger clone. J is TRBJ2-7 and V is TRBV12-3 or TRBV12-4, with D uncertain. CDR3 size: 13 residues. The ends were cut back, 3 bases at V and 3 bases at J, with 9 bases in the middle. The CDR3 sequence: CASSLGRIYEQYF. CDR3 DNA: TGTGCCAGCAGTTTGGGCAGGATCTACGAGCAGTACTTC.

This clonotype has ten or more counts. This chain connects TRBV27 to TRBJ2-2, with unresolved D. The CDR3 extends over 13 amino acids. V lost 5 bases, J lost 6 bases, and 10 bases lay in between. Germline values: CDR1 MNHEY, CDR2 SMNVEV (reference sequence). The CDR3 sequence is CASSLRWAGELFF. For the CDR3, the DNA is TGTGCCAGCAGTCTCCGGTGGGCCGGGGAGCTGTTTTTT.

Many counts were recorded for this clonotype. The V gene is TRBV2, the J gene TRBJ2-1; TRBD1 aligns across 10 bases. Germline CDR1 and CDR2: SNHLY and FYNNEI. The CDR3 extends over 15 amino acids. V lost 6 bases, J lost 3 bases, and 5 bases stayed unmatched. For the CDR3, the DNA is TGTGCCAGCAGCGACCGGGACAGGGGCTACAATGAGCAGTTCTTC. It yields the protein CASSDRDRGYNEQFF.

This clonotype came up many times. The J gene is TRBJ1-3, the V gene TRBV4-3; no definite D call. V was trimmed by 0 bases and J by 2 bases, leaving 5 bases between them. The CDR3 consists of 14 residues. Germline-derived CDR1 and CDR2 are LGHNA and YSLEER. The chain's CDR3 is CASSQEGPGNTIYF. The CDR3 DNA sequence: TGCGCCAGCAGCCAAGAGGGCCCTGGAAACACCATATATTTT.

This clonotype was seen many times. The chain uses TRBV24-1 and TRBJ2-5; D possibly corresponds to TRBD2 (7 bases). This CDR3 comprises 15 residues. V lost 1 base and J 4 bases, leaving 12 bases between the germline ends. Germline V gene sequence: CDR1 KGHDR, CDR2 SFDVKD. The CDR3 coding sequence is TGTGCCACCAGTGATTTTGCGGGGGCAGGAGAGACCCAGTACTTC. Encoded protein: CATSDFAGAGETQYF.

This sequence joins TRBV10-3 and TRBJ2-6; TRBD1 might be the D (6 bases). The CDR3 loop spans 15 amino acids. The germline CDR1 and CDR2 sequences are ENHRY and SYGVKD. V dropped 6 bases and J dropped 4 bases, with 13 bases sitting between them. This CDR3 reads CAISPQGQGANVLTF. In DNA, the CDR3 is TGTGCCATCAGCCCCCAGGGGCAGGGGGCCAACGTCCTGACTTTC.

This clonotype was observed at least ten times. The genes are TRBV6-5 and TRBJ2-6; D perhaps matches TRBD1 (5 bases). CDR3 size: 17 residues. V dropped 0 bases and J dropped 1 base, with 10 bases sitting between them. The germline V gene has CDR1 MNHEY and CDR2 SVGAGI. CDR3 sequence (DNA): TGTGCCAGCAGTTACTCTGGGGCCCCGTCTGGGGCCAACGTCCTGACTTTC. Protein sequence: CASSYSGAPSGANVLTF.

This clonotype was observed at least ten times. V gene TRBV20-1 combines with J gene TRBJ1-1; D may be TRBD1 (6 bases). The CDR3 runs to 14 residues. V lost 6 bases to trimming and J lost 7 bases, with 21 bases between them. The germline CDR1 and CDR2 sequences are DFQATT and SNEGSKA (reference sequence). Here the CDR3 DNA reads TGCAGTGCCCCCAGGGGAGGGAATATGGGTGAAGCTTTCTTT. This gives the protein CSAPRGGNMGEAFF.

This clonotype was found a few times. As DNA, the CDR3 is TGTGCCAGCAGTTTCCCCGGGACGTCTGAAGCTTTCTTT. This sequence encodes CASSFPGTSEAFF. V and J are TRBV6-5 and TRBJ1-1; TRBD1 is a possible D gene (5 bases). Trimming cost V 4 bases and J 6 bases, with 12 bases left between them. The V gene's germline CDR1 is MNHEY and CDR2 SVGAGI. CDR3 size: 13 residues.

This clonotype was picked up a small number of times. This chain joins TRBV11-3 and TRBJ2-1, with D perhaps matching TRBD1 or TRBD2 (5 bases each). CDR1 and CDR2 (germline): SGHNT, YENEEA. V lost 0 bases and J 4 bases, leaving 16 bases between the germline ends. CDR3 length equals 17 residues. The chain's CDR3 is CASSLEGQRYRYNEQFF. CDR3 sequence (DNA): TGTGCCAGCAGCTTAGAGGGGCAGCGGTACCGATACAATGAGCAGTTCTTC.

This clonotype was observed at least ten times. DNA of the CDR3: TGTGCCAGCAGTTTAATGGCAGGGCTAGATGAGCAGTTCTTC. This translates into CASSLMAGLDEQFF. The rearrangement joins TRBV12-3 or TRBV12-4 to TRBJ2-1, with a possible D match to TRBD1 (5 bases). V was shortened by 2 bases and J by 8 bases, with 13 bases between the two germline ends. This CDR3 comprises 14 residues.

The V call is TRBV27, the J call TRBJ2-3, with D uncertain. Germline V gives CDR1 MNHEY, CDR2 SMNVEV (reference sequence). This CDR3 has 14 residues. V was trimmed by 2 bases and J by 3 bases, leaving 9 bases between them. The DNA of the CDR3 is TGTGCCAGCAGTTTAGGCAGGATTACAGATACGCAGTATTTT. The encoded protein is CASSLGRITDTQYF.

The table lists this clonotype with many counts. The chain recombines TRBV6-5 with TRBJ2-6; 9 bases align to TRBD1. Germline lookup yields CDR1 MNHEY and CDR2 SVGAGI. Trimming at V came to 5 bases and at J to 0 bases, leaving 5 bases not matched to a gene. There are 17 residues in the CDR3. As DNA, the CDR3 is TGTGCCAGCAGTATTTCGACAGGGGGCTCTGGGGCCAACGTCCTGACTTTC. Encoded protein: CASSISTGGSGANVLTF.

Details on this clonotype: A much larger clone differs from this one at a single base, so this may be a read error. This chain links TRBV6-5 with TRBJ2-2; D may be TRBD2 (6 bases). Germline CDR1 MNHEY, CDR2 SVGAGI. V was shortened by 2 bases and J by 8 bases, with 9 bases between the two germline ends. The CDR3 is made up of 13 amino acids. The chain's CDR3 is CASSYTGAGELFF. CDR3 nucleotides: TGTGCCAGCAGTTACACGGGAGCAGGGGAGCTGTTTTTT.

This clonotype appeared many times. This chain joins TRBV12-3 or TRBV12-4 and TRBJ2-7; D is ambiguous. V was trimmed by 3 bases and J by 0 bases, leaving 9 bases between them. The CDR3 contains 14 residues. CDR3 amino acids: CASSFGQSSYEQYF. For the CDR3, the DNA is TGTGCCAGCAGTTTCGGCCAGAGCTCCTACGAGCAGTACTTC.

The table lists this clonotype with a few counts. V and J are TRBV6-2 or TRBV6-3 and TRBJ2-1; D is ambiguous. Trimming cost V 10 bases and J 3 bases, with 22 bases left between them. Germline V gene data show CDR1 as MNHEY and CDR2 as SVGEGT. The CDR3 extends over 16 amino acids. The CDR3 DNA sequence: TGTGCCACCCGTAAAACCGGGTCCTTTTTCTACAATGAGCAGTTCTTC. This sequence encodes CATRKTGSFFYNEQFF.